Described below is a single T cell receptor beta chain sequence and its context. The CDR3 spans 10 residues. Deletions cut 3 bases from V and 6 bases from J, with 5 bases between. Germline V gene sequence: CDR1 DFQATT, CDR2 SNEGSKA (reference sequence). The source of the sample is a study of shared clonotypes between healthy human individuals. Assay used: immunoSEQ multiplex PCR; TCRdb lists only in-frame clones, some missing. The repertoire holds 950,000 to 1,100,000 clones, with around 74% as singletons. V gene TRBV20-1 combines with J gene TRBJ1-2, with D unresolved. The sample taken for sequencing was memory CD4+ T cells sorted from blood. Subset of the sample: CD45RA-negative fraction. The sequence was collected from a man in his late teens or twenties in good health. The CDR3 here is CSASQDGYTF. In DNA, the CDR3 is TGCAGTGCTAGTCAGGATGGCTACACCTTC.